This T cell receptor (beta chain) was sequenced during a study of blood T cell repertoires in COVID-19 (dated by TCRdb to about 2020). Describing the broader study: Collaborator samples came from the United States, Italy and Spain and covered acute and convalescent phases of COVID-19. Where HLA class I and class II types were available, the types were taken from metadata supplied by the sample provider, not from assay-based typing. Samples were obtained from the ongoing ImmuneRACE study (first 160 participants) and from about 1,300 subjects provided by 6 global collaborators. The material from the prospective study consisted of cDNA or gDNA derived from T cells, B-cell-depleted T cells, or PBMCs. The dataset comprised deeply sampled blood TCRbeta repertoires from subjects exposed to, actively infected with, or recovered from COVID-19. The sample metadata nearly always contained a de-identified subject ID, COVID-19 status, age in years and sex. The repertoires were made available in a free public database intended to serve as a resource for research on the immune response to SARS-CoV-2. What the study reported, not specific to this receptor: How much clinical and demographic metadata was included differed by source and by participant, and the metadata was provided uncurated.

Whole blood was collected in K2EDTA tubes by collaborating institutions according to the institutions' own protocols. For TCRbeta analysis, collaborators shipped samples as frozen whole blood, isolated PBMCs, or DNA extracted from either of those sample types. As for this clone: Its target antigen remains unknown. No base quality information exists; no much larger clone differs at one position.

TCRbeta CDR3 regions were amplified from genomic DNA using the immunoSEQ Assay, a bias-controlled multiplex PCR. In the paper's pipeline: Nucleated cell counts per sample were estimated from amplification of reference gene primers within the assay. To quantify the absolute abundance of each unique TCRbeta CDR3 rearrangement, sequence reads were collapsed and filtered. For each sample, productive Simpson clonality was calculated by taking the square root of Simpson's diversity index across productive rearrangements. This is the immuneACCESS table as TCRdb keeps it, with only in-frame sequences that have V and J called. A part of the clones is gone; compared with another copy, unresolved V genes explain less than half, and the rest is unexplained. V, J and clone size reflect that table, while D and trimming were determined from the DNA. The sample includes approximately 250,000 clones, with about 80% observed a single time. 6% to 9.5% of the sample is held by the ten biggest clonotypes.

The germline V gene yields MDHEN for CDR1 and SYDVKM for CDR2. There are 13 amino acids in the CDR3, from cysteine to phenylalanine inclusive. Only CDR3 DNA is held: 39 bases, read in frame from base 1. From V the trimming removes 7 bases and from J it removes 5 bases, while the gene matches leave 7 bases of the junction unaccounted for. The sequence came from a woman aged 45-65 years with acute or convalescent COVID-19. Rearrangement joined TRBV28 to TRBJ1-2, and 7 bases in between align with TRBD1. What was sequenced was peripheral blood. The DNA is TGTGCCAGCACCGAGGGGACAGTTTATGGCTACACCTTC. Its coded protein is CASTEGTVYGYTF.